This TCR beta chain came from a study of graft-versus-host responses after intestinal transplantation. Study background: Anti-thymocyte globulin induction was given to all recipients, followed by tacrolimus and steroids for roughly three years. General study results and limits: Ileal or blood samples showed some GvH clones first, and such clones were also found in recipient marrow.

As concerns this clone: Antigen: not known.

Here immunoSEQ multiplex PCR was the method, and the copy in TCRdb shows in-frame clones only, minus some. The sample contains some 83,000 clones, roughly nine tenths of which appear only once. The sequence was collected from a human donor who received an intestinal transplant. Source: unstimulated CD4+ T cells sorted from spleen or lymph node cells, taken before intestinal transplant.

DNA of the CDR3: TGTGCCAGCAGCTTGTACAGGGGGGAGGCTGAAGCTTTCTTT. This translates into CASSLYRGEAEAFF. The chain combines TRBV7-2 with TRBJ1-1; 8 bases fit TRBD1. CDR3 length: 14 amino acids. Germline V gene sequence: CDR1 SGHTA, CDR2 FQGNSA. The V and J ends lost 3 bases and 6 bases, in that order; junction bases with no gene match: 6.